These 21 T cell receptor beta chains originate from one sample sequenced in a study of graft-versus-host responses after intestinal transplantation. The repertoire was sequenced with immunoSEQ multiplex PCR; TCRdb's copy has only in-frame clones and lacks some. The sample includes under 90,000 clones, 75% to 95% of them seen just once. Their cognate antigens are unknown. The specimen was unstimulated CD4+ T cells sorted from spleen or lymph node cells, collected before transplant. These receptors were collected from a human donor who was the organ donor for an intestinal transplant.

This clone occurred a few times. The V gene is TRBV28, the J gene TRBJ2-5; 10 nucleotides align to TRBD1. CDR1 is MDHEN, CDR2 SYDVKM, per germline. The trim removed 7 bases at V and 5 bases at J, leaving 7 bases unmatched. The CDR3 sequence is 14 residues long. Written as DNA, the CDR3 is TGTGCCAGCATTAGACAGGGGGCTTGGGAGACCCAGTACTTC. Translated, it gives CASIRQGAWETQYF. Full variable domain (outside the CDR3, taken from reference TRBV28 and TRBJ2-5): DVKVTQSSRYLVKRTGEKVFLECVQDMDHENMFWYRQDPGLGLRLIYFSYDVKMKEKGDIPEGYSVSREKKERFSLILESASTNQTSMYLCASIRQGAWETQYFGPGTRLLVL.

J is TRBJ1-5 and V is TRBV7-9; 7 bases are shared with TRBD1. The CDR3 is 15 amino acids. Germline V CDR1 and CDR2: SEHNR, FQNEAQ (reference sequence). V shed 1 base and J 7 bases; nucleotides not matched to a gene: 7. CDR3 in DNA: TGTGCCAGCAGCTTAGGACAGGGTGGGGGACAGCCCCAGCATTTT. Translation gives CASSLGQGGGQPQHF.

The chain combines TRBV29-1 with TRBJ1-4; no clear D. CDR1 and CDR2 (germline): SQVTM, ANQGSEA. V lost 6 bases and J lost 5, with 13 bases in between. This CDR3 has 13 residues. CDR3 sequence (DNA): TGCAGCGTGGCAACGCGGTTAAATGAAAAACTGTTTTTT. Its protein is CSVATRLNEKLFF.

CDR3 region: CASSRSGPEQFF. The CDR3 DNA reads TGTGCCAGCAGTCGTAGTGGTCCTGAGCAGTTCTTC. V gene TRBV11-2 combines with J gene TRBJ2-1; D is unclear. Germline assignment: CDR1 SGHAT and CDR2 FQNNGV. The CDR3 is 12 residues long. The germline V and J ends were trimmed by 6 bases and 9 bases, with 12 bases remaining between them. The full variable domain, rest sourced from reference TRBV11-2 and TRBJ2-1, is EAGVAQSPRYKIIEKRQSVAFWCNPISGHATLYWYQQILGQGPKLLIQFQNNGVVDDSQLPKDRFSAERLKGVDSTLKIQPAKLEDSAVYLCASSRSGPEQFFGPGTRLTVL.

The CDR3: CASSFFQGKYEQFF. In DNA, the CDR3 is TGTGCCAGCAGTTTCTTCCAGGGAAAGTATGAGCAGTTCTTC. The rearrangement links TRBV6-5 to TRBJ2-1; the D gene is possibly TRBD1 (5 bases). The CDR3 is made up of 14 amino acids. Germline V gene sequence: CDR1 MNHEY, CDR2 SVGAGI. The V end lost 4 bases, the J end lost 8 bases, and 15 bases lay between the germline ends.

CDR3 region: CASSQHMIWNTIYF. In nucleotides, the CDR3 is TGTGCCAGCAGCCAACACATGATCTGGAACACCATATATTTT. The genes are TRBV14 and TRBJ1-3; D gene ambiguous. The CDR3 is 14 amino acids. With 2 bases removed from V and 7 bases from J, the gap between germline ends came to 12 bases. Germline V gene lookup returns CDR1 SGHDN and CDR2 FVKESK.

The J gene is TRBJ2-5, the V gene TRBV19; 8 bases map to TRBD2. CDR1 is LNHDA, CDR2 SQIVND, per germline (reference sequence). The CDR3 spans 15 residues. Trimming cost V 11 bases and J 0 bases; bases outside gene matches: 11. The CDR3 DNA is TGTGCCTCTGGGCCCGGGGGGGCTTACCAAGAGACCCAGTACTTC. This translates into CASGPGGAYQETQYF. The whole variable domain, filled in from reference TRBV19 and TRBJ2-5, reads DGGITQSPKYLFRKEGQNVTLSCEQNLNHDAMYWYRQDPGQGLRLIYYSQIVNDFQKGDIAEGYSVSREKKESFPLTVTSAQKNPTAFYLCASGPGGAYQETQYFGPGTRLLVL.

This clone was counted between two and nine times. The gene calls are TRBV5-1 and TRBJ1-4; D might be TRBD1 (5 bases). Germline loops: CDR1 SGHRS, CDR2 YFSETQ. The CDR3 is made up of 14 amino acids. The germline V and J ends were trimmed by 4 bases and 11 bases, with 18 bases remaining between them. Written as DNA, the CDR3 is TGCGCCAGCAGCCGGCAGCCCTCGGGGGGGAAACTGTTTTTT. Its protein is CASSRQPSGGKLFF.

In its sample, this clone was seen once. The chain employs TRBV29-1 and TRBJ1-1; D is perhaps TRBD1 (6 bases). V gave up 7 bases and J gave up 6 bases, with 18 bases separating them. This CDR3 is built from 13 residues. Germline V lookup: CDR1 SQVTM, CDR2 ANQGSEA. The CDR3 sequence is CSGCKTGGSEAFF. The CDR3 region has the DNA TGCAGCGGATGCAAGACAGGAGGCTCTGAAGCTTTCTTT.

This sequence joins TRBV25-1 and TRBJ2-5, with TRBD1 matching over 9 bases. The DNA end favors TRBJ2-7, so the J call may be wrong. The CDR3 length is 16 residues. The germline V gene has CDR1 MGHDK and CDR2 SYGVNS. CDR3 amino acids: CASSTTRPGQGYEQYF. The CDR3 nucleotides read TGTGCCAGCAGTACAACTCGCCCGGGACAGGGCTACGAGCAGTACTTC.

The rearrangement links TRBV28 to TRBJ1-2, with 10 bases that match TRBD1. CDR3 size: 17 residues. CDR1 and CDR2 (germline): MDHEN, SYDVKM. V was pared by 3 bases and J by 5 bases, with 12 bases of the junction left unmatched. In nucleotides, the CDR3 is TGTGCCAGCAGTTTTCCCGGGACAGGGGAAGTAGTGTATGGCTACACCTTC. It yields the protein CASSFPGTGEVVYGYTF.

Here the CDR3 reads CASGSLGGQRYGYTF. CDR3 DNA sequence: TGTGCTAGTGGTTCCCTAGGGGGCCAAAGATATGGCTACACCTTC. The V call is TRBV12-5, the J call TRBJ1-2; TRBD1 matches at 7 bases. The CDR3 loop spans 15 amino acids. Unmatched junction bases numbered 10, after V lost 4 bases and J lost 5 bases. Germline lookup yields CDR1 LGHNT and CDR2 FRNRAP.

This rearrangement joins TRBV4-1 to TRBJ2-7; D might be TRBD1 (5 bases). Germline values: CDR1 MGHRA, CDR2 YSYEKL. This CDR3 spans 14 amino acids. V was shortened by 0 bases and J by 2 bases, with 8 bases between the two germline ends. CDR3 sequence: CASSQDLRAYEQYF. For the CDR3, the DNA is TGCGCCAGCAGCCAAGATCTCAGGGCCTACGAGCAGTACTTC.

The genes are TRBV4-1 and TRBJ2-2, with 8 nucleotides matching TRBD1. Germline CDR1 and CDR2: MGHRA and YSYEKL. V shed 2 bases and J 2 bases; nucleotides not matched to a gene: 19. The CDR3 totals 21 residues. Here the CDR3 DNA reads TGCGCCAGCAGCCAATTGGGGGCCGGGACAGGCGACACCCTAAACACCGGGGAGCTGTTTTTT. Protein product: CASSQLGAGTGDTLNTGELFF.

The rearrangement uses TRBV28 and TRBJ1-2; D not resolved. Germline lookup yields CDR1 MDHEN and CDR2 SYDVKM. Trimming took 4 bases from V and 4 from J, leaving 13 bases between them. CDR3 length equals 14 residues. The CDR3 sequence: CASSYPLRGYGYTF. The CDR3 bases are TGTGCCAGCAGTTATCCCCTCCGGGGCTATGGCTACACCTTC.

J is TRBJ2-1 and V is TRBV7-9; D possibly corresponds to TRBD2 (5 bases). Germline values: CDR1 SEHNR, CDR2 FQNEAQ (reference sequence). This CDR3 is 12 amino acids long. The germline V and J ends were trimmed by 11 bases and 3 bases, with 11 bases remaining between them. CDR3 nucleotide sequence: TGTGCCGGCACTAGGCTCTACAATGAGCAGTTCTTC. This translates into CAGTRLYNEQFF.

This chain uses TRBV7-9 with TRBJ2-2; the match to TRBD1 covers 7 bases. V lost 1 base to trimming and J lost 1 base; unmatched junction nucleotides: 3. Germline V gives CDR1 SEHNR, CDR2 FQNEAQ (reference sequence). CDR3 length: 16 amino acids. The CDR3 coding sequence is TGTGCCAGCAGCTTAGATGGGACAGTGAACACCGGGGAGCTGTTTTTT. Protein sequence: CASSLDGTVNTGELFF.

The rearrangement links TRBV5-1 to TRBJ2-5, with 9 bases aligning to TRBD2. V trimming: 4 bases; J trimming: 3 bases; junction bases outside the gene matches: 7. This CDR3 has 15 amino acids. The V gene's germline CDR1 is SGHRS and CDR2 YFSETQ. The CDR3 is CASSTRGGTEETQYF. The DNA for the CDR3 is TGCGCCAGCAGCACGCGGGGGGGAACCGAAGAGACCCAGTACTTC.

The chain combines TRBV6-5 with TRBJ1-2, with D hard to call. CDR1 is MNHEY, CDR2 SVGAGI, per germline. The CDR3 is 12 amino acids. The V gene lost 7 bases and the J gene lost 6 bases, with 12 bases spanning the gap. The CDR3 DNA reads as TGTGCCAGCACGGCAGGCCCCAATGGCTACACCTTC. The encoded protein is CASTAGPNGYTF.

V is TRBV28 and J is TRBJ1-4; D ambiguous. Trimming cost V 2 bases and J 7 bases, with 5 bases left between them. The germline CDR1 and CDR2 sequences are MDHEN and SYDVKM. The CDR3 runs to 12 residues. In DNA form, the CDR3 reads TGTGCCAGCAGTTTACTCTCTGAAAAACTGTTTTTT. Translating gives CASSLLSEKLFF.

V gene TRBV7-6 combines with J gene TRBJ2-1; 7 bases are shared with TRBD2. Trimming cost V 1 base and J 1 base; bases outside gene matches: 10. The CDR3 has 18 amino acids. Per germline, CDR1 SGHVS and CDR2 FNYEAQ. The DNA for the CDR3 is TGTGCCAGCAGCTTAGGCCCAACGGGACTAAGTTCCTACAATGAGCAGTTCTTC. Amino acids: CASSLGPTGLSSYNEQFF.